These 29 T cell receptor beta chains share one sample of origin, sequenced in a study of post-analysis software for immune sequencing data. Carried by the TCR beta cDNA libraries were unique molecular identifiers. A single record per CDR3 protein comes from TCRdb applying MiXCR to the PCR reads. There are fewer than 700,000 distinct CDR3 sequences in the sample; 44% occur only once, and more than 1.5% lies in the top ten. These receptors are not linked to any known antigen. Findings and caveats of the study: A few TRBV segments occurring more often in patients than controls included TRBV5-6, TRBV5-1 and TRBV20-1.

Sequencing input: blood. The receptors here all came from a girl aged 10 to 17 with multiple sclerosis.

This chain connects TRBV5-5 to TRBJ1-5; D not certain. CDR1 and CDR2 from the germline V gene are SGHKS and YYEKEE (reference sequence). This CDR3 contains 15 residues. The germline V and J ends were trimmed by 3 bases and 2 bases, with 12 bases remaining between them. Here the CDR3 reads CASSWSRDGNQPQHF. For the CDR3, the DNA is TGTGCCAGCAGCTGGTCCCGGGATGGCAATCAGCCCCAGCATTTT.

This clonotype has only a few counts. This rearrangement joins TRBV12-3 or TRBV12-4 to TRBJ1-2; 7 bases match TRBD1. The junction had 10 bases not matched to a gene; V was cut back by 0 bases and J by 12 bases. There are 14 residues in the CDR3. The CDR3 region is CASSLAGQTPGDTF. CDR3 coding DNA: TGTGCCAGCAGTTTAGCGGGACAGACTCCGGGGGACACCTTC.

This chain uses TRBV5-1 with TRBJ2-5, with 11 bases aligning to TRBD2. Matching the DNA end better, TRBJ2-7 makes the J call doubtful. CDR3 size: 16 residues. CDR1 and CDR2 (germline): SGHRS, YFSETQ. The CDR3 sequence is CASSFSGTSGGGEQYF. CDR3 bases: TGCGCCAGCAGCTTCTCCGGGACTAGCGGCGGGGGCGAGCAGTACTTC.

This clonotype showed up just once. The rearrangement links TRBV11-3 to TRBJ2-4; 14 bases are a match to TRBD2. The J call is in doubt because the DNA end fits TRBJ2-7 better. The CDR3 has 17 residues. CDR1 is SGHNT and CDR2 is YENEEA in the germline V gene. The CDR3 DNA reads TGTGCCAGCAGCTCCGGACTAGCGGGAGGCCGCTCCTACGAGCAGTACTTC. Translation: CASSSGLAGGRSYEQYF.

This chain connects TRBV12-3 or TRBV12-4 to TRBJ2-7; 8 positions agree with TRBD2. Trimming at V came to 3 bases and at J to 0 bases, leaving 10 bases not matched to a gene. The CDR3 totals 17 residues. The CDR3 sequence: CASSLASSGRHSYEQYF. The CDR3 nucleotides read TGTGCCAGCAGTTTGGCATCTAGCGGGCGCCACTCCTACGAGCAGTACTTC.

The rearrangement joins TRBV5-1 to TRBJ1-1, with D possibly matching TRBD1 (6 bases). Trimming pared 5 bases from V and 1 base from J, leaving 12 bases between. The length of the CDR3 is 14 residues. CDR1 and CDR2 from the germline V gene are SGHRS and YFSETQ. The DNA for the CDR3 is TGCGCCAGCAGACAGGGACCATCGAACACTGAAGCTTTCTTT. This gives the protein CASRQGPSNTEAFF.

The chain combines TRBV12-3 or TRBV12-4 with TRBJ2-1, with TRBD2 identical over 8 bases. The CDR3 contains 16 residues. With V trimmed by 6 bases and J by 4 bases, 11 bases remained unmatched. The CDR3 loop reads CASSPLGRGEYNEQFF. The CDR3 DNA reads TGTGCCAGCAGCCCCTTAGGGCGGGGGGAATACAATGAGCAGTTCTTC.

As concerns this clonotype: One junction end disagrees with the germline gene, perhaps due to a read error. The V call is TRBV12-3 or TRBV12-4, the J call TRBJ1-3; possible D gene TRBD1, 5 bases. This CDR3 has 14 residues. The CDR3 sequence: CASSLAGPGDTIYF. As DNA, the CDR3 is TGTGCCAGCAGTTTAGCGGGACCTGGAGACACCATATATTTT.

This rearrangement joins TRBV20-1 to TRBJ2-1; weak D call: TRBD2 (6 bases). The germline CDR1 and CDR2 sequences are DFQATT and SNEGSKA (reference sequence). The length of the CDR3 is 13 residues. V dropped 7 bases and J dropped 6 bases, with 16 bases sitting between them. The CDR3 sequence is CSGPVTSSNEQFF. CDR3 coding DNA: TGCAGTGGCCCCGTTACTAGCTCCAATGAGCAGTTCTTC.

This clonotype was counted a few times. The chain couples TRBV29-1 to TRBJ1-5; D ambiguous. Germline-derived CDR1 and CDR2 are SQVTM and ANQGSEA. The CDR3 runs to 14 residues. The V end lost 5 bases, the J end lost 2 bases, and 13 bases lay between the germline ends. CDR3 in amino acids: CSVLLGGRNQPQHF. The CDR3 DNA reads TGCAGCGTTCTACTCGGAGGGCGCAATCAGCCCCAGCATTTT.

This clonotype was detected ten times or more. This chain links TRBV7-7 with TRBJ2-5; the D call may be TRBD1 or TRBD2 (5 bases each). V lost 6 bases, J lost 5 bases, and 16 bases lay in between. The CDR3 is 14 amino acids. Germline CDR1 SSHAT, CDR2 FNYEAQ (reference sequence). The CDR3 DNA is TGTGCCAGCAGACCGGGGACGGCATCTGAGACCCAGTACTTC. As protein: CASRPGTASETQYF.

This clonotype came up once. V is TRBV10-3 and J is TRBJ2-6; D ambiguous. Germline CDR1 is ENHRY and CDR2 is SYGVKD. The CDR3 extends over 17 amino acids. Trimming took 6 bases from V and 0 from J, leaving 15 bases between them. The CDR3, as DNA: TGTGCCATCAGGGACCGTACGACCGACTCTGGGGCCAACGTCCTGACTTTC. This sequence encodes CAIRDRTTDSGANVLTF.

The chain links TRBV29-1 to TRBJ2-5; possibly TRBD2 for D (5 bases). This CDR3 has 15 amino acids. With 0 bases removed from V and 5 bases from J, the gap between germline ends came to 16 bases. Germline CDR1 is SQVTM and CDR2 is ANQGSEA. The CDR3 is CSVEDHPRPGETQYF. For the CDR3, the DNA is TGCAGCGTTGAAGATCATCCCAGGCCGGGGGAGACCCAGTACTTC.

This clonotype was counted a few times. CDR3 sequence: CASSLEAVLWADTQYF. The DNA of the CDR3 is TGTGCCAGCAGCTTGGAGGCAGTCCTTTGGGCAGATACGCAGTATTTT. The V call is TRBV5-5, the J call TRBJ2-3, with no clear D. The CDR3 sequence is 16 residues long. Germline V gene lookup returns CDR1 SGHKS and CDR2 YYEKEE (reference sequence). The V gene lost 0 bases and the J gene lost 4 bases, with 15 bases spanning the gap.

The J gene is TRBJ2-7, the V gene TRBV10-3; 7 bases align to TRBD1. Trimming took 2 bases from V and 2 from J; bases not matched to a gene: 12. This CDR3 is built from 17 residues. CDR1 is ENHRY and CDR2 is SYGVKD in the germline V gene. CDR3 sequence: CAISEQALDRAAYEQYF. DNA of the CDR3: TGTGCCATCAGTGAGCAAGCCTTAGACAGGGCAGCCTACGAGCAGTACTTC.

CDR3 in amino acids: CASSQARLAGPRGTDTQYF. CDR3 coding DNA: TGTGCCAGCAGCCAGGCGAGGTTGGCGGGACCTAGGGGCACAGATACGCAGTATTTT. The chain links TRBV7-9 to TRBJ2-3, with D tentatively TRBD2 (6 bases). The CDR3 is 19 amino acids. Germline V gene data show CDR1 as SEHNR and CDR2 as FQNEAQ (reference sequence). V lost 5 bases, J lost 1 base, and 25 bases lay in between.

In this sample, this clonotype turned up a few times. This chain links TRBV5-1 with TRBJ2-1; the match to TRBD1 covers 7 bases. The CDR3 covers 14 residues. Trimming removed 0 bases from V and 6 bases from J; junction bases left unmatched: 3. Germline lookup yields CDR1 SGHRS and CDR2 YFSETQ. The CDR3 loop is CASSLAAGGNEQFF. CDR3 sequence (DNA): TGCGCCAGCAGCTTGGCCGCAGGGGGCAATGAGCAGTTCTTC.

The rearrangement joins TRBV29-1 to TRBJ2-3; the match to TRBD2 covers 10 bases. The CDR3 is 14 residues long. Germline V lookup: CDR1 SQVTM, CDR2 ANQGSEA. V trimming: 4 bases; J trimming: 3 bases; junction bases outside the gene matches: 4. The CDR3 DNA sequence: TGCAGCGTTGGGACTAGCGGAAAGACAGATACGCAGTATTTT. Residues: CSVGTSGKTDTQYF.

The chain recombines TRBV11-2 with TRBJ2-3, with D maybe TRBD1 (6 bases). The V gene's germline CDR1 is SGHAT and CDR2 FQNNGV. The CDR3 spans 13 residues. Trimming pared 5 bases from V and 8 bases from J, leaving 14 bases between. The CDR3 DNA reads TGTGCCAGCAGCGTACCAGGGGCTGTTACGCAGTATTTT. Translation: CASSVPGAVTQYF.

The DNA for the CDR3 is TGTGCCAGCAGCTTAGCGGCGGCGGGGTCTAGCACAGATACGCAGTATTTT. Residues: CASSLAAAGSSTDTQYF. This chain joins TRBV7-9 and TRBJ2-3, with a tentative D call TRBD2 (6 bases). This CDR3 spans 17 amino acids. Trimming pared 0 bases from V and 0 bases from J, leaving 13 bases between. The germline CDR1 and CDR2 sequences are SEHNR and FQNEAQ (reference sequence).

J is TRBJ2-4 and V is TRBV6-1; 8 bases are a match to TRBD2. TRBJ2-7 explains the end of the DNA better; the J call may be wrong. CDR3 size: 14 residues. CDR1 MNHNS and CDR2 SASEGT come from the germline V gene. The CDR3 sequence is CASIEAGGTYEQYF. DNA for the CDR3: TGTGCCAGCATAGAGGCGGGGGGCACCTACGAGCAGTACTTC.

This clonotype was seen a few times. The chain carries TRBV5-1 and TRBJ2-5; unclear D gene. The CDR3 length is 13 residues. Germline loops: CDR1 SGHRS, CDR2 YFSETQ. V was trimmed by 0 bases and J by 5 bases, leaving 8 bases between them. The CDR3 nucleotides are TGCGCCAGCAGCTTGGAAGCTTGGGAGACCCAGTACTTC. Protein product: CASSLEAWETQYF.

This clonotype has just a few counts. The V gene is TRBV20-1, the J gene TRBJ2-7; unclear D gene. The CDR3 totals 12 residues. CDR1 is DFQATT, CDR2 SNEGSKA, per germline (reference sequence). Trimming removed 3 bases from V and 2 bases from J, with 8 bases in between. The CDR3 protein is CSARSSAYEQYF. CDR3 sequence (DNA): TGCAGTGCTAGGAGTTCGGCCTACGAGCAGTACTTC.

The chain is built from TRBV13 and TRBJ2-7; tentatively, D is TRBD1 (5 bases). The germline V gene encodes CDR1 PRHDT and CDR2 FYEKMQ (reference sequence). The V end lost 2 bases, the J end lost 1 base, and 12 bases lay between the germline ends. CDR3 length: 15 amino acids. The CDR3 sequence is CASSLKHRPSYEQYF. CDR3 nucleotide sequence: TGTGCCAGCAGCTTAAAGCACAGGCCTTCCTACGAGCAGTACTTC. Drawing the rest from reference TRBV13 and TRBJ2-7, the complete variable domain is AAGVIQSPRHLIKEKRETATLKCYPIPRHDTVYWYQQGPGQDPQFLISFYEKMQSDKGSIPDRFSAQQFSDYHSELNMSSLELGDSALYFCASSLKHRPSYEQYFGPGTRLTVT.

Comment on this clonotype: One junction end does not reproduce the germline sequence, and a read error may be involved. This chain uses TRBV29-1 with TRBJ2-1; D gene unclear. The germline V gene has CDR1 SQVTM and CDR2 ANQGSEA. The CDR3 spans 16 residues. CDR3 DNA: TGCAGCACAACCCTAAAACATAGGAGCTCCTACAACGAGCAGTTCTTC. Translated: CSTTLKHRSSYNEQFF.

This sequence joins TRBV7-2 and TRBJ2-5; D unclear. The CDR3 spans 15 residues. V lost 1 base, J lost 1 base, and 10 bases lay in between. Germline V lookup: CDR1 SGHTA, CDR2 FQGNSA. The CDR3 bases are TGTGCCAGCAGCTTAGACCTACAGCCCCAAGAGACCCAGTACTTC. This gives the protein CASSLDLQPQETQYF.

The rearrangement links TRBV20-1 to TRBJ2-7; D not certain. There are 13 residues in the CDR3. V was cut by 6 bases and J by 3 bases, with 15 bases left in between. Per germline, CDR1 DFQATT and CDR2 SNEGSKA (reference sequence). The CDR3 coding sequence is TGCAGTGCCGGAGATGGGTCCTACTACGAGCAGTACTTC. The encoded protein is CSAGDGSYYEQYF.

There are a few counts of this clonotype. The chain links TRBV25-1 to TRBJ2-7, with a possible D match to TRBD2 (5 bases). Trimming took off 8 bases at V and 1 base at J, with 15 bases between the two ends. The CDR3 contains 14 residues. Germline CDR1 MGHDK, CDR2 SYGVNS. The CDR3 sequence: CASDSEGGSYEQYF. For the CDR3, the DNA is TGTGCCAGCGATTCTGAGGGTGGGTCCTACGAGCAGTACTTC.

This clonotype was observed a few times. The V gene is TRBV12-3 or TRBV12-4, the J gene TRBJ2-4; D gene ambiguous. The DNA end favors TRBJ2-7, so the J call may be wrong. The CDR3 extends over 11 amino acids. DNA of the CDR3: TGTGCCAGCAGTAAGTCCCTCGAGCAGTACTTC. It is translated as CASSKSLEQYF.